These 31 T cell receptor beta chains came from one sample sequenced in a study of cytomegalovirus exposure and HLA in healthy donors. PCR employed 60 Vbeta and 13 Jbeta primers. Profiling relied on immunoSEQ multiplex PCR, and the TCRdb table lists in-frame clones only, not all of them. The sample has 95,000 to 100,000 clones; 75% are singletons. The specimen was PBMCs. Receptors were obtained from a man between 45 and 60 years old in good health and CMV-seronegative.

The chain uses TRBV6-5 and TRBJ2-1; TRBD1 aligns across 11 bases. V lost 6 bases to trimming and J lost 6 bases; unmatched junction nucleotides: 7. The CDR3 runs to 15 residues. The germline CDR1 and CDR2 sequences are MNHEY and SVGAGI. CDR3 DNA: TGTGCCAGCAGAACGGACAGGGGGCATGTCAATGAGCAGTTCTTC. Residues: CASRTDRGHVNEQFF.

The V gene is TRBV19, the J gene TRBJ2-7; the D gene is possibly TRBD1 (6 bases). The CDR3 is 15 residues long. V was trimmed by 4 bases and J by 2 bases, leaving 15 bases between them. Germline CDR1 is LNHDA and CDR2 is SQIVND (reference sequence). The CDR3 loop reads CASSNQGSAAYEQYF. In DNA, the CDR3 is TGTGCCAGTAGTAATCAGGGGTCCGCGGCCTACGAGCAGTACTTC.

The chain couples TRBV2 to TRBJ2-7; the D gene is possibly TRBD2 (5 bases). V lost 6 bases and J lost 12, with 18 bases in between. CDR3 size: 12 residues. The germline gives CDR1 SNHLY, CDR2 FYNNEI. CDR3 loop: CASRMNYEGMYF. The CDR3, as DNA: TGTGCCAGCAGGATGAATTACGAGGGAATGTACTTC.

The gene calls are TRBV5-1 and TRBJ1-3; no clear D gene. CDR1 SGHRS and CDR2 YFSETQ come from the germline V gene. This CDR3 has 17 amino acids. Trimming removed 4 bases from V and 1 base from J, with 18 bases in between. In DNA, the CDR3 is TGCGCCAGCAGCCGGGGAGGATATGAATCTTCTGGAAACACCATATATTTT. The encoded protein is CASSRGGYESSGNTIYF.

The chain combines TRBV7-9 with TRBJ1-1; weak D call: TRBD1 (6 bases). This CDR3 contains 15 residues. V was trimmed by 5 bases and J by 0 bases, leaving 13 bases between them. The germline V gene encodes CDR1 SEHNR and CDR2 FQNEAQ (reference sequence). CDR3: CASSLGQMMNTEAFF. The CDR3 DNA follows: TGTGCCAGCAGCCTCGGACAGATGATGAACACTGAAGCTTTCTTT.

This clone was detected once. This chain connects TRBV4-2 to TRBJ2-6; 10 nucleotides line up with TRBD2. Germline V lookup: CDR1 LGHNA, CDR2 YNFKEQ. Trimming removed 3 bases from V and 0 bases from J; junction bases left unmatched: 5. This CDR3 contains 18 residues. The CDR3 bases are TGTGCCAGCAGCCAGTCAGCGGGAGGGGTCTCTGGGGCCAACGTCCTGACTTTC. Translation gives CASSQSAGGVSGANVLTF.

The chain combines TRBV4-3 with TRBJ2-1; TRBD1 aligns across 9 bases. The V gene end was trimmed by 3 bases and the J gene end by 8 bases; junction bases not matched to a gene: 11. CDR3 size: 16 residues. CDR1 and CDR2 from the germline V gene are LGHNA and YSLEER. This chain's CDR3 is CASSQVSTGGQDEQFF. The CDR3, as DNA: TGCGCCAGCAGCCAGGTATCGACAGGGGGTCAGGATGAGCAGTTCTTC.

This chain links TRBV18 with TRBJ1-2; TRBD1 matches at 8 bases. Per germline, CDR1 KGHSH and CDR2 LQKENI. V trimming: 3 bases; J trimming: 4 bases; junction bases outside the gene matches: 7. The CDR3 loop spans 15 amino acids. CDR3 DNA sequence: TGTGCCAGCTCACCGAATCAGGGGGCAGGCTATGGCTACACCTTC. This codes for CASSPNQGAGYGYTF. Based on the CDR3 plus reference TRBV18 and TRBJ1-2, the full variable domain is NAGVMQNPRHLVRRRGQEARLRCSPMKGHSHVYWYRQLPEEGLKFMVYLQKENIIDESGMPKERFSAEFPKEGPSILRIQQVVRGDSAAYFCASSPNQGAGYGYTFGSGTRLTVV.

The rearrangement uses TRBV5-1 and TRBJ2-7; D gene ambiguous. V gave up 5 bases and J gave up 2 bases, with 5 bases separating them. The CDR3 spans 11 residues. Germline values: CDR1 SGHRS, CDR2 YFSETQ. CDR3 sequence: CASRLTYEQYF. CDR3 coding DNA: TGCGCCAGCAGGCTAACCTACGAGCAGTACTTC. The complete variable domain, with remaining parts taken from reference TRBV5-1 and TRBJ2-7, reads KAGVTQTPRYLIKTRGQQVTLSCSPISGHRSVSWYQQTPGQGLQFLFEYFSETQRNKGNFPGRFSGRQFSNSRSEMNVSTLELGDSALYLCASRLTYEQYFGPGTRLTVT.

V gene TRBV7-8 combines with J gene TRBJ2-7; 8 bases are shared with TRBD2. This CDR3 comprises 14 residues. Germline loops: CDR1 SGHVS, CDR2 FQNEAQ. V lost 5 bases, J lost 3 bases, and 6 bases stayed unmatched. The CDR3 DNA is TGTGCCAGCAGCCACGGGAGGGCGGTCTACGAGCAGTACTTC. Translating it yields CASSHGRAVYEQYF.

This clone turned up a few times. V usage is TRBV28 and J usage is TRBJ2-7; 10 bases line up with TRBD2. The junction had 3 bases not matched to a gene; V was cut back by 6 bases and J by 4 bases. Germline V gene data show CDR1 as MDHEN and CDR2 as SYDVKM. The CDR3 loop spans 13 amino acids. The CDR3 loop is CASRGSGRYEQYF. The CDR3, as DNA: TGTGCCAGCAGGGGTAGCGGGAGGTACGAGCAGTACTTC.

This chain connects TRBV4-2 to TRBJ2-1; a weak D match, TRBD1 (7 bases). Trimming shortened V by 1 base and J by 2 bases, and 15 bases separated the two germline ends. The CDR3 spans 17 residues. The germline gives CDR1 LGHNA, CDR2 YNFKEQ. CDR3 DNA: TGTGCCAGCAGCCAAGCGTCCGGAGGGGGCGCCTACAATGAGCAGTTCTTC. Translating it yields CASSQASGGGAYNEQFF.

This clone was seen only once. J is TRBJ1-1 and V is TRBV13, with D maybe TRBD1 (6 bases). Deletions cut 5 bases from V and 1 base from J, with 14 bases between. Germline values: CDR1 PRHDT, CDR2 FYEKMQ (reference sequence). CDR3 length: 15 amino acids. CDR3 DNA: TGTGCCAGCAGCCTTACCCTGACAGGGAACACTGAAGCTTTCTTT. It translates to CASSLTLTGNTEAFF.

This chain joins TRBV28 and TRBJ1-2, with TRBD1 as a possible D gene (5 bases). Trimming removed 2 bases from V and 4 bases from J, with 14 bases in between. Germline-derived CDR1 and CDR2 are MDHEN and SYDVKM. The CDR3 loop spans 15 amino acids. The CDR3 loop reads CASSLPQGMPYGYTF. The CDR3 DNA is TGTGCCAGCAGTTTACCTCAGGGTATGCCCTATGGCTACACCTTC.

Points on this clone: An end of the junction does not agree with germline; a read error may underlie this. In DNA, the CDR3 is TGTGCCAGCAGTTACTCCCAGGGATGGAGCACAGGTACGCAGTATTTT. Its translation is CASSYSQGWSTGTQYF. This chain joins TRBV6-6 and TRBJ2-3; TRBD1 might be the D (5 bases). The CDR3 sequence is 16 residues long. CDR1 and CDR2 (germline): MNHNY, SVGAGI (reference sequence).

The chain has TRBV6-1 and TRBJ2-5, with 8 positions matching TRBD1. In germline, CDR1 is MNHNS, CDR2 SASEGT. The V and J ends lost 6 bases and 4 bases, in that order; junction bases with no gene match: 7. CDR3 size: 14 residues. DNA for the CDR3: TGTGCCAGCAGGTTACAGGGGGTTGGAGAGACCCAGTACTTC. Translation gives CASRLQGVGETQYF.

This chain uses TRBV30 with TRBJ2-1; the match to TRBD2 covers 8 bases. This CDR3 has 13 residues. Germline V lookup: CDR1 GTSNPN, CDR2 SVGIG (reference sequence). V shed 1 base, J shed 9 bases, and the junction held 5 bases outside the gene matches. The CDR3 nucleotides are TGTGCCTGGAGTGCCCGGACTAGCAGTGAGCAGTTCTTC. Residues: CAWSARTSSEQFF.

The chain combines TRBV10-2 with TRBJ2-5; D is ambiguous. V was clipped by 5 bases and J by 9 bases, with 10 bases between them. In germline, CDR1 is WSHSY, CDR2 SAAADI. The CDR3 consists of 11 residues. CDR3 nucleotides: TGCGCCAGCAGTTCGGATGCGGCCCAGTACTTC. This encodes CASSSDAAQYF.

The V gene is TRBV28, the J gene TRBJ2-1; 7 bases match TRBD1. This CDR3 spans 12 amino acids. Germline V gives CDR1 MDHEN, CDR2 SYDVKM. V shed 8 bases, J shed 4 bases, and the junction held 2 bases outside the gene matches. The CDR3 nucleotides are TGTGCCAGCGAACAGGGGTACAATGAGCAGTTCTTC. Protein product: CASEQGYNEQFF.

The chain joins TRBV5-1 to TRBJ2-2, with TRBD2 matching 8 bases. Germline lookup yields CDR1 SGHRS and CDR2 YFSETQ. V was pared by 0 bases and J by 1 base, with 5 bases of the junction left unmatched. The CDR3 consists of 17 residues. The CDR3 DNA reads as TGCGCCAGCAGCTTGGAAGCGGGGGCCATGAACACCGGGGAGCTGTTTTTT. Encoded protein: CASSLEAGAMNTGELFF.

V is TRBV5-1 and J is TRBJ1-6; the match to TRBD1 covers 7 bases. This CDR3 comprises 17 residues. The V gene end was trimmed by 3 bases and the J gene end by 10 bases; junction bases not matched to a gene: 16. CDR1 is SGHRS, CDR2 YFSETQ, per germline. CDR3 sequence: CASSSTPTGHSSSPLHF. The CDR3 DNA reads as TGCGCCAGCAGCTCAACCCCGACAGGGCATTCCAGCTCACCCCTCCACTTT.

CDR3 in amino acids: CASNRLAGSNTGELFF. For the CDR3, the DNA is TGTGCCAGCAATAGACTAGCGGGATCGAACACCGGGGAGCTGTTTTTT. The V gene is TRBV9, the J gene TRBJ2-2; 11 bases line up with TRBD2. Germline lookup yields CDR1 SGDLS and CDR2 YYNGEE. This CDR3 has 16 residues. V lost 6 bases to trimming and J lost 0 bases; unmatched junction nucleotides: 4.

The chain uses TRBV29-1 and TRBJ2-4, with D perhaps matching TRBD1 (6 bases). Germline lookup yields CDR1 SQVTM and CDR2 ANQGSEA. The CDR3 is made up of 14 amino acids. Deletions cut 7 bases from V and 0 bases from J, with 13 bases between. The CDR3 region has the DNA TGCAGCGGACAGGAGTCACTAGCCAAAAACATTCAGTACTTC. Its protein is CSGQESLAKNIQYF. Looking up the rest from reference TRBV29-1 and TRBJ2-4 gives the full variable domain: SAVISQKPSRDICQRGTSLTIQCQVDSQVTMMFWYRQQPGQSLTLIATANQGSEATYESGFVIDKFPISRPNLTFSTLTVSNMSPEDSSIYLCSGQESLAKNIQYFGAGTRLSVL.

This clone showed up just a few times. The chain employs TRBV2 and TRBJ2-7, with D perhaps matching TRBD2 (5 bases). The CDR3 length is 16 residues. V was pared by 6 bases and J by 1 base, with 19 bases between. Germline V gene sequence: CDR1 SNHLY, CDR2 FYNNEI. The CDR3 here is CASSSPADFTSYEQYF. CDR3 bases: TGTGCCAGCAGCTCTCCAGCGGACTTTACTTCCTACGAGCAGTACTTC.

The chain uses TRBV7-9 and TRBJ2-7, with D perhaps TRBD1 (6 bases). CDR1 and CDR2 from the germline V gene are SEHNR and FQNEAQ (reference sequence). The CDR3 spans 15 residues. The V and J ends lost 5 bases and 3 bases respectively, with 17 bases between them. CDR3 loop: CASSLTTGKDYEQYF. The CDR3 bases are TGTGCCAGCAGCCTTACTACAGGGAAGGACTACGAGCAGTACTTC.

As regards this clone: This sample also contains other DNA sequences that code for the same CDR3. The chain employs TRBV29-1 and TRBJ1-4, with 10 bases aligning to TRBD1. CDR3 length equals 13 residues. After removal of 5 bases from V and 7 bases from J, the junction contained 4 bases not matched to a gene. The germline CDR1 and CDR2 sequences are SQVTM and ANQGSEA. The CDR3 here is CSVTGTGVEKLFF. The DNA for the CDR3 is TGCAGCGTTACCGGGACAGGGGTTGAAAAACTGTTTTTT.

V gene TRBV6-1 combines with J gene TRBJ1-1, with D unclear. The length of the CDR3 is 14 residues. Trimming shortened V by 4 bases and J by 0 bases, and 9 bases separated the two germline ends. From germline, CDR1 is MNHNS and CDR2 SASEGT. The CDR3 is CASSGVAMNTEAFF. As DNA, the CDR3 is TGTGCCAGCAGTGGGGTAGCGATGAACACTGAAGCTTTCTTT.

The chain is built from TRBV7-2 and TRBJ2-5, with TRBD2 identical over 7 bases. The CDR3 length is 15 residues. Germline V gives CDR1 SGHTA, CDR2 FQGNSA. V shed 1 base and J 5 bases; nucleotides not matched to a gene: 7. The CDR3 region has the DNA TGTGCCAGCAGCTTAGGCGGGAGAGCGTGGGAGACCCAGTACTTC. Residues: CASSLGGRAWETQYF.

The chain combines TRBV6-5 with TRBJ1-2; 7 bases are a match to TRBD1. The CDR3 is 15 residues long. V lost 0 bases and J lost 8; bases outside the gene matches: 9. In germline, CDR1 is MNHEY, CDR2 SVGAGI. The CDR3 DNA reads as TGTGCCAGCAGTTACTCGGCACTTACGACAGGGGGCTACACCTTC. It encodes CASSYSALTTGGYTF.

V and J are TRBV10-1 and TRBJ2-7; D may be TRBD2 (6 bases). Matching the DNA end better, TRBJ2-1 makes the J call doubtful. This CDR3 contains 16 residues. The germline V gene encodes CDR1 WNHNN and CDR2 SYGVQD (reference sequence). The CDR3 DNA follows: TGCGCCAGCAGTGAGTCCACGGGGGTCCTGGGCAATGAGCAGTTCTTC. Residues: CASSESTGVLGNEQFF.

The chain recombines TRBV19 with TRBJ2-3; 10 bases are a match to TRBD1. CDR3 size: 14 residues. The junction had 1 base not matched to a gene; V was cut back by 3 bases and J by 4 bases. Germline CDR1 and CDR2: LNHDA and SQIVND (reference sequence). The CDR3 region has the DNA TGTGCCAGTAGTATGACAGGGGGCTCAGATACGCAGTATTTT. Translating gives CASSMTGGSDTQYF.